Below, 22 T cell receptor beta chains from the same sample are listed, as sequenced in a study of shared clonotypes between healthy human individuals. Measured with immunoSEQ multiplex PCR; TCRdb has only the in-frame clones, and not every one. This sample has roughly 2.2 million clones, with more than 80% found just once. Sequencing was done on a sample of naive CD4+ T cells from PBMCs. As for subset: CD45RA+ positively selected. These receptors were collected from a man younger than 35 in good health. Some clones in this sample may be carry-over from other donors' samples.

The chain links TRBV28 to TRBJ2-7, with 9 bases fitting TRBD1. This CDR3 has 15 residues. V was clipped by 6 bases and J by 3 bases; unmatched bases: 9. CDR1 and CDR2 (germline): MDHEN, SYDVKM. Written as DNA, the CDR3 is TGTGCCAGCAGGGGCGCCGGGACAGGGAACTACGAGCAGTACTTC. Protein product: CASRGAGTGNYEQYF. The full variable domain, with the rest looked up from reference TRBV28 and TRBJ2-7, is DVKVTQSSRYLVKRTGEKVFLECVQDMDHENMFWYRQDPGLGLRLIYFSYDVKMKEKGDIPEGYSVSREKKERFSLILESASTNQTSMYLCASRGAGTGNYEQYFGPGTRLTVT.

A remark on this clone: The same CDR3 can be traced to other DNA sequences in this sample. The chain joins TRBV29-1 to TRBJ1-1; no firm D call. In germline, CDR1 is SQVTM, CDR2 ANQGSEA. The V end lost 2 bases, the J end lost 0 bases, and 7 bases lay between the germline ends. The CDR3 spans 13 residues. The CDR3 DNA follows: TGCAGCGTTGAACGACCGTTGAACACTGAAGCTTTCTTT. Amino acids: CSVERPLNTEAFF. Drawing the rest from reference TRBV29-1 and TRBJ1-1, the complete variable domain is SAVISQKPSRDICQRGTSLTIQCQVDSQVTMMFWYRQQPGQSLTLIATANQGSEATYESGFVIDKFPISRPNLTFSTLTVSNMSPEDSSIYLCSVERPLNTEAFFGQGTRLTVV.

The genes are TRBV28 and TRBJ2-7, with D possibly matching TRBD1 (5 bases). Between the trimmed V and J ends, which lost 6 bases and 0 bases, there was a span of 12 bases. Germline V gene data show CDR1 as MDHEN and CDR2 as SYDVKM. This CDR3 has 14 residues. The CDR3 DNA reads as TGTGCCAGCAGGGTACAGGTACTCTCCTACGAGCAGTACTTC. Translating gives CASRVQVLSYEQYF.

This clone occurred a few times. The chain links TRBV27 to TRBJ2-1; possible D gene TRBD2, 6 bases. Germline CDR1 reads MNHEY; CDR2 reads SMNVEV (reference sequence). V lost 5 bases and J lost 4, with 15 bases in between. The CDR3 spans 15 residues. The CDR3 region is CASSPLLGGYNEQFF. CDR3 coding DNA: TGTGCCAGCAGTCCCCTACTAGGAGGGTACAATGAGCAGTTCTTC.

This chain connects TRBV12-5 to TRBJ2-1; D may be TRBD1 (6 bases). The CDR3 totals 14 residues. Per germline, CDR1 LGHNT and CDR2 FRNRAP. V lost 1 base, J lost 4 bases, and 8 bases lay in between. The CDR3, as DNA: TGTGCTAGTGGTTTGGGACAGGTTTACAATGAGCAGTTCTTC. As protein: CASGLGQVYNEQFF.

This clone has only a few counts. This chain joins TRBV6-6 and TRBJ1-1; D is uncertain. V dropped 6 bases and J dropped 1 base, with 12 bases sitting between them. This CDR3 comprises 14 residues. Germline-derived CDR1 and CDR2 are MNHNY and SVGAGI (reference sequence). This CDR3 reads CASSPQVGNTEAFF. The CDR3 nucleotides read TGTGCCAGCAGCCCTCAGGTAGGGAACACTGAAGCTTTCTTT.

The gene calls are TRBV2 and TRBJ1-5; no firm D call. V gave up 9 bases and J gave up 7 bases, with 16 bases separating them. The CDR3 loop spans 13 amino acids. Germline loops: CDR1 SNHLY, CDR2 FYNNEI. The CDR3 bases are TGTGCCAGTGAGGAAGGAGGTAGCCAGCCCCAGCATTTT. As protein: CASEEGGSQPQHF.

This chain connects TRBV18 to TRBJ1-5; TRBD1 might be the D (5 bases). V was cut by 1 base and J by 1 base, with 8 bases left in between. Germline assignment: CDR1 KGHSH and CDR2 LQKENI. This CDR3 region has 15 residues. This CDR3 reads CASSPQGTSNQPQHF. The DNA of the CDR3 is TGTGCCAGCTCACCACAGGGGACGAGCAATCAGCCCCAGCATTTT.

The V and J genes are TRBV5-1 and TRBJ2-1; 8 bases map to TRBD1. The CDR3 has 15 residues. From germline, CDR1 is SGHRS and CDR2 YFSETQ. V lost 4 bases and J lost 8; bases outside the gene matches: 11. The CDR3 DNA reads TGCGCCAGCAGCCTCGGACAGGGCGTCTTCGATGAGCAGTTCTTC. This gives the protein CASSLGQGVFDEQFF.

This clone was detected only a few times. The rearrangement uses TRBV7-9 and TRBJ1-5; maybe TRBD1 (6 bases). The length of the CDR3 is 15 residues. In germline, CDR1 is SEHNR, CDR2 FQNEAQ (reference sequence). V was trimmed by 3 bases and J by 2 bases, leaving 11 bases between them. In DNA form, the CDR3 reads TGTGCCAGCAGCTTCGGGACACACGGCAATCAGCCCCAGCATTTT. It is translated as CASSFGTHGNQPQHF. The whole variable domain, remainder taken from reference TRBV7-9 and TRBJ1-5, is DTGVSQNPRHKITKRGQNVTFRCDPISEHNRLYWYRQTLGQGPEFLTYFQNEAQLEKSRLLSDRFSAERPKGSFSTLEIQRTEQGDSAMYLCASSFGTHGNQPQHFGDGTRLSIL.

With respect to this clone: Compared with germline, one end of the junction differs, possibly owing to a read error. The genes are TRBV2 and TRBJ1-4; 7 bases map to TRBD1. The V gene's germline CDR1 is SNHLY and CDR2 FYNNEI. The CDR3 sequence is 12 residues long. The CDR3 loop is CASSEAPGTVLF. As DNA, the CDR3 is TGTGCCAGCAGTGAAGCACCCGGGACAGTTCTTTTT.

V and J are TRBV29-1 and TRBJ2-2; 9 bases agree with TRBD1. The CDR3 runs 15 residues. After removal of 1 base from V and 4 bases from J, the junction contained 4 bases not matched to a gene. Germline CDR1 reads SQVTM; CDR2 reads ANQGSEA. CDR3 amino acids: CSVEAGQGSTGELFF. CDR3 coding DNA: TGCAGCGTTGAAGCGGGACAGGGTTCCACCGGGGAGCTGTTTTTT.

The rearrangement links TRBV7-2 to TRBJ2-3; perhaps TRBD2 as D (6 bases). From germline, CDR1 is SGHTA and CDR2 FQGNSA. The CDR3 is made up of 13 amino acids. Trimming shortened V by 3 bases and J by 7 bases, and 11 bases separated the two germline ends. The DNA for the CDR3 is TGTGCCAGCAGCTTCGGACGCGGGAATACGCAGTATTTT. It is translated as CASSFGRGNTQYF. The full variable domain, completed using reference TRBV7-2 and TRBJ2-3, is GAGVSQSPSNKVTEKGKDVELRCDPISGHTALYWYRQSLGQGLEFLIYFQGNSAPDKSGLPSDRFSAERTGGSVSTLTIQRTQQEDSAVYLCASSFGRGNTQYFGPGTRLTVL.

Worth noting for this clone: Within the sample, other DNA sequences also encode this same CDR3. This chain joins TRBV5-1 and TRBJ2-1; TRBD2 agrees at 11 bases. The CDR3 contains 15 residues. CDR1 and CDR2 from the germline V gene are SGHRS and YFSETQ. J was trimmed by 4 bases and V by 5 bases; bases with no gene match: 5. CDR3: CASSDGTSGYNEQFF. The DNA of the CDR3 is TGCGCCAGCAGTGACGGGACTAGCGGATACAATGAGCAGTTCTTC.

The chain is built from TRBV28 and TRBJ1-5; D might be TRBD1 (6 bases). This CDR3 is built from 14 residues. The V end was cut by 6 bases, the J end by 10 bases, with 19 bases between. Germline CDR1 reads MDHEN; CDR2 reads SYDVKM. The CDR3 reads CASSSQGREFPQHF. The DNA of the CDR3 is TGTGCCAGCAGCTCACAGGGACGTGAATTTCCCCAGCATTTT.

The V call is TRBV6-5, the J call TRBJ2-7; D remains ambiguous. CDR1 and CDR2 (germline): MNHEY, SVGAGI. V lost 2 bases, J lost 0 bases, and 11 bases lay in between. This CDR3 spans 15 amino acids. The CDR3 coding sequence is TGTGCCAGCAGTTACGGTCAGGCAAGCTCCTACGAGCAGTACTTC. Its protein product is CASSYGQASSYEQYF.

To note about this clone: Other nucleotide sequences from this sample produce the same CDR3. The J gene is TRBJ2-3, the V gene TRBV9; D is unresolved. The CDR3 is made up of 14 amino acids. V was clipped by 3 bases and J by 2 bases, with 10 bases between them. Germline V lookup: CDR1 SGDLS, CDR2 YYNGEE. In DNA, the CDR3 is TGTGCCAGCAGCGCCGGGCCCTCCACAGATACGCAGTATTTT. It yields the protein CASSAGPSTDTQYF.

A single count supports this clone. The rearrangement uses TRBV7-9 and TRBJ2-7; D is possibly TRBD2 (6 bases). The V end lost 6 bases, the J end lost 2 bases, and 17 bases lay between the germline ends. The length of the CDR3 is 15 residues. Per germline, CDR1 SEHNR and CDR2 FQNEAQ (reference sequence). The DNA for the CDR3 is TGTGCCAGCAGTCTAGCCGGGACTCCTCCCTACGAGCAGTACTTC. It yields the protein CASSLAGTPPYEQYF.

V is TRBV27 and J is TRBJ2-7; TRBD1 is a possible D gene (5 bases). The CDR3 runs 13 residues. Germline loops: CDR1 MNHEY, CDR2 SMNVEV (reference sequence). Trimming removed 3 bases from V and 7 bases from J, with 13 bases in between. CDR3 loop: CASSFVGPREQYF. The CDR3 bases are TGTGCCAGCAGTTTCGTGGGGCCGCGGGAGCAGTACTTC.

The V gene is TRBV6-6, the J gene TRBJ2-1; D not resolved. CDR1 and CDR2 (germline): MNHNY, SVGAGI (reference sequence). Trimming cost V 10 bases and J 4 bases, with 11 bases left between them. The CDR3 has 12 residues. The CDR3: CATAPRYNEQFF. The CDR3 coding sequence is TGTGCCACCGCCCCCCGGTACAATGAGCAGTTCTTC.

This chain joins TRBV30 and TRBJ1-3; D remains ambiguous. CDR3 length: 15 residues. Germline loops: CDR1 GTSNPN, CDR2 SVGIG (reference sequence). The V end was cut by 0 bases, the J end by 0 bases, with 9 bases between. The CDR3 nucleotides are TGTGCCTGGAGTGTGGGCTCTGTCTCTGGAAACACCATATATTTT. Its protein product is CAWSVGSVSGNTIYF.

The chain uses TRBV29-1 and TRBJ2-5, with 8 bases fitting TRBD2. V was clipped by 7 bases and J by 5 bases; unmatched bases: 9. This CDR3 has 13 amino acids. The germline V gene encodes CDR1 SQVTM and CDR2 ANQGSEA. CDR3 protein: CSARPGGVETQYF. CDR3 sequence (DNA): TGCAGCGCACGCCCGGGAGGGGTGGAGACCCAGTACTTC.